Below, 9 T cell receptor beta chains from the same sample are listed, as sequenced in a study of blood T cell repertoires in COVID-19. Here immunoSEQ multiplex PCR was the method, and the copy in TCRdb shows in-frame clones only, minus some. The sample records fewer than 350,000 clones, about 90% being singletons. Sequencing used peripheral blood. The receptors stem from a young woman with COVID-19, enrolled during active disease.

The chain links TRBV4-1 to TRBJ2-1; 9 bases are shared with TRBD2. Losses at the gene ends were 2 bases for V and 0 bases for J; bases not matched to a gene: 14. The length of the CDR3 is 20 residues. Germline V gene data show CDR1 as MGHRA and CDR2 as YSYEKL. The CDR3 DNA sequence: TGCGCCAGCAGCCAAACCCAGCGGGGGGTTACTGGGAGCTCCTACAATGAGCAGTTCTTC. Translation gives CASSQTQRGVTGSSYNEQFF.

The rearrangement uses TRBV10-3 and TRBJ2-7; D is ambiguous. The CDR3 covers 11 residues. With 8 bases removed from V and 3 bases from J, the gap between germline ends came to 8 bases. Germline CDR1 reads ENHRY; CDR2 reads SYGVKD. The CDR3 sequence is CAIASNYEQYF. The CDR3 nucleotides read TGTGCCATCGCCAGTAACTACGAGCAGTACTTC.

The rearrangement uses TRBV6-5 and TRBJ1-4; D gene ambiguous. The CDR3 runs 14 residues. Between the trimmed V and J ends, which lost 2 bases and 5 bases, there was a span of 9 bases. Germline CDR1 MNHEY, CDR2 SVGAGI. The CDR3, as DNA: TGTGCCAGCAGTTACAGTCTATGGAATGAAAAACTGTTTTTT. Translated, it gives CASSYSLWNEKLFF.

The chain couples TRBV4-1 to TRBJ1-5; the D is unclear. The V end lost 0 bases, the J end lost 5 bases, and 14 bases lay between the germline ends. Per the germline V gene, CDR1 is MGHRA and CDR2 is YSYEKL. This CDR3 is 16 amino acids long. The CDR3 here is CASSQELGAVHQPQHF. CDR3 bases: TGCGCCAGCAGCCAAGAACTTGGAGCAGTTCATCAGCCCCAGCATTTT.

The chain uses TRBV7-6 and TRBJ2-7; 15 bases are a match to TRBD2. The V segment lost 4 bases and the J segment 7 bases; nucleotides outside the gene matches: 5. CDR3 length: 15 amino acids. Germline V gene sequence: CDR1 SGHVS, CDR2 FNYEAQ. This chain's CDR3 is CASSSGLAGGLEQYF. CDR3 coding DNA: TGTGCCAGCAGCTCGGGACTAGCGGGGGGTCTGGAGCAGTACTTC. Full variable domain (missing parts from reference TRBV7-6 and TRBJ2-7): GAGVSQSPRYKVTKRGQDVALRCDPISGHVSLYWYRQALGQGPEFLTYFNYEAQQDKSGLPNDRFSAERPEGSISTLTIQRTEQRDSAMYRCASSSGLAGGLEQYFGPGTRLTVT.

This chain uses TRBV24-1 with TRBJ2-3, with 11 nucleotides matching TRBD2. The junction had 20 bases not matched to a gene; V was cut back by 4 bases and J by 0 bases. There are 22 residues in the CDR3. Germline V gives CDR1 KGHDR, CDR2 SFDVKD. The CDR3 is CATSDISGLAGTFVTSTDTQYF. CDR3 bases: TGTGCCACCAGTGACATTTCCGGACTAGCGGGTACATTCGTTACTAGCACAGATACGCAGTATTTT.

The rearrangement joins TRBV7-8 to TRBJ1-1; D possibly corresponds to TRBD1 (6 bases). Germline V gives CDR1 SGHVS, CDR2 FQNEAQ. Deletions cut 4 bases from V and 7 bases from J, with 16 bases between. The CDR3 sequence is 14 residues long. This CDR3 reads CASSSQTGWGEAFF. The CDR3 region has the DNA TGTGCCAGCAGCTCCCAGACAGGCTGGGGTGAAGCTTTCTTT.

This chain connects TRBV5-3 to TRBJ1-2, with 8 bases aligning to TRBD1. TRBV5-3 is an ORF; its function is uncertain. The CDR3 has 12 amino acids. J was trimmed by 8 bases and V by 2 bases; bases with no gene match: 2. The CDR3 DNA is TGTGCCAGAAGCTTTAGGACAGGGGGCTACACCTTC. Translation: CARSFRTGGYTF.

In its sample, this clone was seen a few times. The rearrangement joins TRBV19 to TRBJ1-5; no clear D. The germline gives CDR1 LNHDA, CDR2 SQIVND (reference sequence). V lost 7 bases and J lost 0, with 13 bases in between. There are 15 residues in the CDR3. The CDR3 protein is CASTTGAYSNQPQHF. Written as DNA, the CDR3 is TGTGCCAGTACCACGGGAGCATATAGCAATCAGCCCCAGCATTTT.